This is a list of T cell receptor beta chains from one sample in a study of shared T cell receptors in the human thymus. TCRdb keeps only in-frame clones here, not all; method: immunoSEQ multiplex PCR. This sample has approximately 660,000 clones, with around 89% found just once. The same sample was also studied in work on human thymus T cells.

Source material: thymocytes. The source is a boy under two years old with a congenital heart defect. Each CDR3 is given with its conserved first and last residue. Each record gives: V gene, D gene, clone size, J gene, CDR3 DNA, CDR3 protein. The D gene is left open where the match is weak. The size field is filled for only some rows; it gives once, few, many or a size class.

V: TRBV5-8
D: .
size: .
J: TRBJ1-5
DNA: TGTGCCAGCAGCCCATGGGGAAAACAGGGTGGACTAGGACACCAGCCCCAGCATTTT
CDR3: CASSPWGKQGGLGHQPQHF

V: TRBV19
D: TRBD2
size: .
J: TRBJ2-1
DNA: TGTGCCAGTAATATCGGACTAGCGGGAGGGGATGAGCAGTTCTTC
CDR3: CASNIGLAGGDEQFF

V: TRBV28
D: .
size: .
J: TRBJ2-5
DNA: TGTGCCAGCAGTTCACAGGGTCGGTGGGAAGAGACCCAGTACTTC
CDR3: CASSSQGRWEETQYF

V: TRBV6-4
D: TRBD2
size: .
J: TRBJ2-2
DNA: TGTGCCAGCAGTCCGGGACTAGCGGGAGTAGCCGGGGAGCTGTTTTTT
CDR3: CASSPGLAGVAGELFF

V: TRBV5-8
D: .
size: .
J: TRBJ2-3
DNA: TGTGCCAGCAGCCTACGTGGCCCGTGGAGGGGAGATACGCAGTATTTT
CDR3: CASSLRGPWRGDTQYF

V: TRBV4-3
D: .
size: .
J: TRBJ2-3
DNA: TGCGCCAGCAGCCCAGCCGCCGCGGGGCGAAGCACAGATACGCAGTATTTT
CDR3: CASSPAAAGRSTDTQYF

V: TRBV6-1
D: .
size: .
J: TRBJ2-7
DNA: TGTGCCAGCAGTGAAACCCCTAACTACGAGCAGTACTTC
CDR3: CASSETPNYEQYF

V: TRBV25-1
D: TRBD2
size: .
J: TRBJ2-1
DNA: TGTGCCAGCAGTGAATATTGGCGGGAGGGAAGGTACAATGAGCAGTTCTTC
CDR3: CASSEYWREGRYNEQFF

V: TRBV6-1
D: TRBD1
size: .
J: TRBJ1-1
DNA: TGTGCCAGCAGTGCAGGGGGCGCGGACACTGAAGCTTTCTTT
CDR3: CASSAGGADTEAFF

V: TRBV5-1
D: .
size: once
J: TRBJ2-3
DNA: TGCGCCAGCAGCCCCCCAGGGAGCACAGATACGCAGTATTTT
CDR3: CASSPPGSTDTQYF

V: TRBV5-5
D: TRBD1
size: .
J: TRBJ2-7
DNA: TGTGCCAGCAGCTACACAGGGGGCGCGAGTAACGAGCAGTACTTC
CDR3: CASSYTGGASNEQYF

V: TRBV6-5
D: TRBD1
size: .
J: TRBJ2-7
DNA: TGTGCCAGCAGTATGATAGGGACAGCGACCTACGAGCAGTACTTC
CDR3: CASSMIGTATYEQYF

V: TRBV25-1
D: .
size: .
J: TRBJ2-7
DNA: TGTGCCAGCAGTGGGGGACTTCCGAACGAGCAGTACTTC
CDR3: CASSGGLPNEQYF

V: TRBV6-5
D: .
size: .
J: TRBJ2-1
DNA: TGTGCCAGCAGTTACTCGAATTCCAACTACTATGAGCAGTTCTTC
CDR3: CASSYSNSNYYEQFF

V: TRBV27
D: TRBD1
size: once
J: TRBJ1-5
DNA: TGTGCCAGCAAACAGGGGGCGGTTCAGCCCCAGCATTTT
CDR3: CASKQGAVQPQHF

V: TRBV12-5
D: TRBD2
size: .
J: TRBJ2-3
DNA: TGTGCTAGTGGCCTACTAGGCCAGCGGGGTTCCACAGATACGCAGTATTTT
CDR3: CASGLLGQRGSTDTQYF

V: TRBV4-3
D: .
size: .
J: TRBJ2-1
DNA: TGCGCCAGCAGCCAAGAGTGTGCGGGACTTAACAATGAGCAGTTCTTC
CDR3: CASSQECAGLNNEQFF

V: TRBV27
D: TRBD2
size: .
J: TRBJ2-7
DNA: TGTGCCAGCACCGAGAAGGCGGGAGGGCCCTTCGAGCAGTACTTC
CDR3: CASTEKAGGPFEQYF

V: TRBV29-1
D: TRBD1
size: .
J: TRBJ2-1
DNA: TGCAGCGTTGAAGTTAATTGGGACAGGGACAATGAGCAGTTCTTC
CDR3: CSVEVNWDRDNEQFF

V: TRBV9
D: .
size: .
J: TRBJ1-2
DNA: TGTGCCAGCAACACCGGGACGGGGGTTGATGGCTACACCTTC
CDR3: CASNTGTGVDGYTF

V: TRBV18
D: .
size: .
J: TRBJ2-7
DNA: TGTGCCAGCTCACCGAGACAGAGAAGCTACGAGCAGTACTTC
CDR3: CASSPRQRSYEQYF

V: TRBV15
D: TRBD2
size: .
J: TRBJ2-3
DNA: TGTGCCACCAGCAGGGGACTAGCGGGGGACACAGATACGCAGTATTTT
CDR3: CATSRGLAGDTDTQYF

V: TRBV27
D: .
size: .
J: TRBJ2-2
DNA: TGTGCCAGCAGTTTGCCGGGGAACACCGGGGAGCTGTTTTTT
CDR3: CASSLPGNTGELFF

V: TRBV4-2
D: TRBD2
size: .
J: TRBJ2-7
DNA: TGTGCCAGCAGTCCCGGGACTAGCGGCTACGAGCAGTACTTC
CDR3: CASSPGTSGYEQYF